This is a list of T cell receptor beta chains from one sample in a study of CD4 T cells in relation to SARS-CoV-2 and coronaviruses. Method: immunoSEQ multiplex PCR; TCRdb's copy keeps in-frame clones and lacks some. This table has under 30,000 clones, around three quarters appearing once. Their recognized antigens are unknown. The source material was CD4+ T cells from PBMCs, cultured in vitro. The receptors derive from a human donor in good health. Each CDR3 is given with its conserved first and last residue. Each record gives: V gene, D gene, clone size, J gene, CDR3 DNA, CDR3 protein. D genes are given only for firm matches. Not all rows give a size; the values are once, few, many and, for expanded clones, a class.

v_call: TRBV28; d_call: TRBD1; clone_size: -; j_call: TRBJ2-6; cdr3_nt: TGTGCCAGCAGTCCTCCAGGGACAGCCTTATTCTCTGGGGCCAACGTCCTGACTTTC; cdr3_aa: CASSPPGTALFSGANVLTF
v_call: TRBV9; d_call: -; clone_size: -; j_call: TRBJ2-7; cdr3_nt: TGTGCCAGCAGCCGTACCCGATTAAAGTGGGGCGAGCAGTACTTC; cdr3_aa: CASSRTRLKWGEQYF
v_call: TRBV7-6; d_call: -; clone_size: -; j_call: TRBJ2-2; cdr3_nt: TGTGCCAGCAGCTCTCGCCGGGTTTTTGAGCTGTTTTTT; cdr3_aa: CASSSRRVFELFF
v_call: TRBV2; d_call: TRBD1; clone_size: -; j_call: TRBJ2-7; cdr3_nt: TGTGCCAGCAGCTCCGGGACAGGGGGCGGCGAGCAGTACTTC; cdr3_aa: CASSSGTGGGEQYF
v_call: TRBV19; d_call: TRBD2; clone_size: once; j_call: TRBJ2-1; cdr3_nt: TGTGCCACCTGGGAGGGTCATAGCTCCTACAATGAGCAGTTCTTC; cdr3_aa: CATWEGHSSYNEQFF
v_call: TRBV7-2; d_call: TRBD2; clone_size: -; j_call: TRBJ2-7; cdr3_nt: TGTGCCAGCAGCTCGGGACTAGCGGGAGCTTCAGTGCAGTACTTC; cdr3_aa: CASSSGLAGASVQYF
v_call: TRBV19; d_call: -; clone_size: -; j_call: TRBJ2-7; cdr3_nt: TGTGCCAGTAGTATAGATGAGGGGGGCGAGCAGTACTTC; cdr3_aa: CASSIDEGGEQYF
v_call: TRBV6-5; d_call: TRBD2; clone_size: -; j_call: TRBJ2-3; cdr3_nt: TGTGCCAGCAGTTACTCGGCGGGGGGAGGCGCAGATACGCAGTATTTT; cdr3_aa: CASSYSAGGGADTQYF
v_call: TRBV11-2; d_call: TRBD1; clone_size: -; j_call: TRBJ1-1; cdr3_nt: TGTGCCAGCAGCTCCCCTAAGGGAAGGGGGCCCCCTGAAGCTTTCTTT; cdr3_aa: CASSSPKGRGPPEAFF
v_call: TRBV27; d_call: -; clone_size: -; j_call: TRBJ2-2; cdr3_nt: TGTGCCAGCACCCTGGGGCGGAACACCGGGGAGCTGTTTTTT; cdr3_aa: CASTLGRNTGELFF
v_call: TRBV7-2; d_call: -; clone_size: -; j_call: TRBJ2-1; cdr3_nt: TGTGCCAGCAGCTCAGGGAGGGGGCTTAATGAGCAGTTCTTC; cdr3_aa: CASSSGRGLNEQFF
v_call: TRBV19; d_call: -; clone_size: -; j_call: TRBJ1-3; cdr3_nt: TGTGCCAGTAGTATGCAGGGGAGAGACTCTGGAAACACCATATATTTT; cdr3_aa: CASSMQGRDSGNTIYF
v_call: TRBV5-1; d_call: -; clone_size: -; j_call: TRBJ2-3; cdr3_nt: TGCGCCAGCAGCGGAGACAGGTCTAGAACTAGCACAGATACGCAGTATTTT; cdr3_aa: CASSGDRSRTSTDTQYF
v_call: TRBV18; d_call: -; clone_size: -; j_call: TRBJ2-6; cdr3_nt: TGTGCCAGCTCACCTACCCTCTCTGGGGCCAACGTCCTGACTTTC; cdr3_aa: CASSPTLSGANVLTF
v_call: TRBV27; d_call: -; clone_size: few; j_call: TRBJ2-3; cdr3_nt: TGTGCCATCGGGGCGGGGACTCCTCCTTCTAGCACAGATACGCAGTATTTT; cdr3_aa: CAIGAGTPPSSTDTQYF
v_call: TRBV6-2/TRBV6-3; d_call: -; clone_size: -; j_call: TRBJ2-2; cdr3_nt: TGTGCCAGCAGTACTGAGGCCCTGGGGTTTTTAACCGGGGAGCTGTTTTTT; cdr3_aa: CASSTEALGFLTGELFF
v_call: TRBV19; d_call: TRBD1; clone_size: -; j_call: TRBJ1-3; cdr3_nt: TGTGCCAGTAGTCCCGGCAGTTGGGCGAGACAGGGACCGATTTCTAGCTCTGGAAACACCATATATTTT; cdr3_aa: CASSPGSWARQGPISSSGNTIYF
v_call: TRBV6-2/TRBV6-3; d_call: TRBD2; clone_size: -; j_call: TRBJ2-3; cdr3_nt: TGTGCCAGCAGCCTCTCGGGACTAGCAACAGATACGCAGTATTTT; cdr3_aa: CASSLSGLATDTQYF
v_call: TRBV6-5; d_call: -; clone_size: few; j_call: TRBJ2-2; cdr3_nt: TGTGCCAGCCAAAATGGACCGAACACCGGGGAGCTGTTTTTT; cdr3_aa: CASQNGPNTGELFF
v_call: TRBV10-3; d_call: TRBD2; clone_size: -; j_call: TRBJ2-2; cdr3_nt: TGTGCCTCCCGGCTAGCGGACACCGGGGAGCTGTTTTTT; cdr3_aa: CASRLADTGELFF
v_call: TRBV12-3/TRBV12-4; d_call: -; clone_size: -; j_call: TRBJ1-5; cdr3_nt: TGTGCCAGCAGTTTACCTCCGGGTCAGCCCCAGCATTTT; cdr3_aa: CASSLPPGQPQHF
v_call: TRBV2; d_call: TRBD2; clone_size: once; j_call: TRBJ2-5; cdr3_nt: TGTGCCAGCAGCGTCCTGGGAGGGGTACAAGAGACCCAGTACTTC; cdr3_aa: CASSVLGGVQETQYF
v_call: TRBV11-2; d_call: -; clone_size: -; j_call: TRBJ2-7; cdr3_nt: TGTGCCAGCAGCTTAGTTCAACCAATCTACGAGCAGTACTTC; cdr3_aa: CASSLVQPIYEQYF
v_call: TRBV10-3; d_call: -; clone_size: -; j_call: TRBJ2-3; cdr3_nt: TGTGCCATCAGTGAATGGGGGCCTAGCACAGATACGCAGTATTTT; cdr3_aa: CAISEWGPSTDTQYF
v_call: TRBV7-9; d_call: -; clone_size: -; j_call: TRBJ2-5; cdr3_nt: TGTGCCAGCAGCTTAGTGCTGGGGGGAGAGACCCAGTACTTC; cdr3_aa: CASSLVLGGETQYF
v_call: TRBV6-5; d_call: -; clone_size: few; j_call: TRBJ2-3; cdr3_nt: TGTGCCAGCAGCACCACCCAGGGGAAGTGGTATTTT; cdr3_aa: CASSTTQGKWYF
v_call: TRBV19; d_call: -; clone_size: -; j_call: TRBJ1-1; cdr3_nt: TGTGCCAGTAGTCAAAGCGAGGGGCGCACTGAAGCTTTCTTT; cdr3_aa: CASSQSEGRTEAFF
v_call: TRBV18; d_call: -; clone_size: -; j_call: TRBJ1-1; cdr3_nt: TGTGCCAGCTCTTTAACAGTGAACACTGAAGCTTTCTTT; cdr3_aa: CASSLTVNTEAFF
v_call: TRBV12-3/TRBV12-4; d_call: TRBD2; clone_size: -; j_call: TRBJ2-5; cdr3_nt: TGTGCCAGCAGGCTCGGGGGGGAGACCCAGTACTTC; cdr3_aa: CASRLGGETQYF
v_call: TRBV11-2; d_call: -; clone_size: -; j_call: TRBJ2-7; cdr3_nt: TGTGCCAGCAGCTTAGTAGCAGGGGCGTTCTACGAGCAGTACTTC; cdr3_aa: CASSLVAGAFYEQYF
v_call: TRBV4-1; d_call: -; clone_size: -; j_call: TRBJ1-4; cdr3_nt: TGCGCCAGCAGCCAACGTGACGGCAATGAAAAACTGTTTTTT; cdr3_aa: CASSQRDGNEKLFF
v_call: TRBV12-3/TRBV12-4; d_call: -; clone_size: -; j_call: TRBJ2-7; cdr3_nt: TGTGCCAGCAGCTCAACATTGCCGTACGAGCAGTACTTC; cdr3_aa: CASSSTLPYEQYF
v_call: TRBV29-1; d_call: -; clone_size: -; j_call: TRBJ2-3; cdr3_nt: TGCAGCGCTCCGGGACAAGTCACAGATACGCAGTATTTT; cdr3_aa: CSAPGQVTDTQYF
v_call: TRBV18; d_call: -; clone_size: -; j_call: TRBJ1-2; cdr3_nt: TGTGCCAGCTCACCGGGCCGGGTTGACTATGGCTACACCTTC; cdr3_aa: CASSPGRVDYGYTF
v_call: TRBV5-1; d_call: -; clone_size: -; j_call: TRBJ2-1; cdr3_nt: TGCGCCAGCAGCCCTTGGGAGCGGGCCTCCTACAATGAGCAGTTCTTC; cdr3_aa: CASSPWERASYNEQFF
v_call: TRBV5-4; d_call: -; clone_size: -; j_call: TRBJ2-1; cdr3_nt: TGTGCCAGCAGCTTGGATTGGGGAGGAGAGCAGTTCTTC; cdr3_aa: CASSLDWGGEQFF
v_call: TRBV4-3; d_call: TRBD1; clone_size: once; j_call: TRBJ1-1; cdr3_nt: TGCGCCAGCAGCCTCGCGGGACAGGGAAGAACTGAAGCTTTCTTT; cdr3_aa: CASSLAGQGRTEAFF
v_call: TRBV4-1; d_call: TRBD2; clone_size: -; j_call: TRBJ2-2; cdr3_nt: TGCGCCAGCAGCCAAGTCCCGGGACTAGCGGGAGAAATATCGGGTACCGGGGAGCTGTTTTTT; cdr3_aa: CASSQVPGLAGEISGTGELFF
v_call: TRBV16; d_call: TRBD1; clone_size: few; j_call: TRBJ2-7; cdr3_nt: TGTGCCAGCAGCCAATCGGACAGGTCTTGGCAGTACTTC; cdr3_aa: CASSQSDRSWQYF
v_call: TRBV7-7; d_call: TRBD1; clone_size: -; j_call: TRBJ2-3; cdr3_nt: TGTGCCAGCAGCACGGGACAGGGGGGCACAGATACGCAGTATTTT; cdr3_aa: CASSTGQGGTDTQYF
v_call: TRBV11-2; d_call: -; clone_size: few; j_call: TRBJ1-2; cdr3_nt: TGTGCCAGCAGTCCATTTGGAATCTATGGCTACACCTTC; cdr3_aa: CASSPFGIYGYTF
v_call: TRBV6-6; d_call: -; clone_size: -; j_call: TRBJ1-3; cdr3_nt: TGTGCCAGCAGGCAAGGACGGAACTCTGGAAACACCATATATTTT; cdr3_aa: CASRQGRNSGNTIYF
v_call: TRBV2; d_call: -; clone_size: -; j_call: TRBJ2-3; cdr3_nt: TGTGCCAGCAGTGAAGCTGACTTACGGCATACGCAGTATTTT; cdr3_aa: CASSEADLRHTQYF
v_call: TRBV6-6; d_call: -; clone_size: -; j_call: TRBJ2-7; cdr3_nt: TGTGCCACCCACCCCGGTGCAGGGTCGGGAACCTACGAGCAGTACTTC; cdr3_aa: CATHPGAGSGTYEQYF
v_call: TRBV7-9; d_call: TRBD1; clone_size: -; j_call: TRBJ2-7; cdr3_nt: TGTGCCAGCAGTTTTCTTACCGGGACAGCCTACGAGCAGTACTTC; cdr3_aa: CASSFLTGTAYEQYF
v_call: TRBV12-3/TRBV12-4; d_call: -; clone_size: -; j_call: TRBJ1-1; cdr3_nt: TGTGCCAGCAGTTTTTTGGGCTCTGAAGCTTTCTTT; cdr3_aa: CASSFLGSEAFF
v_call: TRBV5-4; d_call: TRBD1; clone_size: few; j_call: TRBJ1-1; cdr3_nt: TGTGCCAGCAGGAAGTTCGACAGGGACGGGTCTGAAGCTTTCTTT; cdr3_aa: CASRKFDRDGSEAFF
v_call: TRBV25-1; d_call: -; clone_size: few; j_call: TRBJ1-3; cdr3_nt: TGTGCCAGCAGTGACAGGGGTTCTGGAAACACCATATATTTT; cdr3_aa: CASSDRGSGNTIYF
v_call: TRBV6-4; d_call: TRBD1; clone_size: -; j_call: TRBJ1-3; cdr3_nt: TGTGCCAGCAGTGACCCAAGGGACAGGGTCTCTGGAAACACCATATATTTT; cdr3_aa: CASSDPRDRVSGNTIYF
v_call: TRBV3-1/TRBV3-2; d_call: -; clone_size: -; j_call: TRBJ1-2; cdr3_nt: TGTGCCAGCAGCCAAGGACCCTCGGGCTATGGCTACACCTTC; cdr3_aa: CASSQGPSGYGYTF
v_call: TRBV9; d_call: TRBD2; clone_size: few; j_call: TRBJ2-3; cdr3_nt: TGTGCCAGCAGCGTAGTAGCTAGCGGGAGGGGATCTCGCACAGATACGCAGTATTTT; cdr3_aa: CASSVVASGRGSRTDTQYF
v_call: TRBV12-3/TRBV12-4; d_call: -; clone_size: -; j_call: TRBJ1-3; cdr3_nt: TGTGCCAGCAGTTCCCTAGGGGGAAACACCATATATTTT; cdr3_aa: CASSSLGGNTIYF